Listed below are T cell receptor beta chains from one sample, sequenced in a study of CD8+ T cells in alopecia areata. Some clones are missing from TCRdb's copy, which holds only in-frame ones; the method was immunoSEQ multiplex PCR. Counted here are 160,000 or so clones, around half occurring once; the ten biggest clones make up approximately 19%. Sequencing used CD8+ T cells sorted from blood, obtained at week 0. The source of these receptors is a human donor with alopecia areata. Both conserved end residues are trimmed from each CDR3.

v_call,cdr3_aa
TRBV19,ATREAHYGYT
TRBV4-3,ASSQDPKDEQY
TRBV15,ATSRDRDRIYGYT
TRBV9,ASSVATGPSDYGYT
TRBV9,ASSVETGAPTDTQY
TRBV9,ASSAGSGRNSPLH
TRBV5-5,ASSGGLQAYEQY
TRBV9,ASSVGLVPYEQY
TRBV13,ASSRGQGGEQY
TRBV5-6,ASSLDTGTDTQY
TRBV10-3,AISERSGDEQF
TRBV6-5,ASSPADGGRSPLH
TRBV7-7,ASSPGVSDTQY
TRBV30,AWSTGGTEAF
TRBV7-9,ASSLEGHRGAF
TRBV9,ASSVGAGGDYNEQF
TRBV9,ASSHSGVNTGELF
TRBV7-2,ASSPTSDDQETQY
TRBV27,ASSFTFYNEQF
TRBV27,ASSLSRDHQPQH
TRBV7-2,ASSPGGGTPYEQY
TRBV25-1,ASSDPGLVDTQY
TRBV30,AWRRRRNEQF
TRBV19,ASRTRQGGYGYT
TRBV15,ATSTEGAGELF
TRBV9,ASSVDTGEGSPLH
TRBV5-1,ASSLSGSGANVLT
TRBV11-3,ASSEPGSSTDTQY
TRBV13,ASSTRQGNSPLH
TRBV7-6,ASSLEAQGGSYEQY
TRBV4-3,ASSRTIRDITDTQY
TRBV29-1,SVEQGYGTEAF
TRBV7-9,ASSSNRVAEAF
TRBV27,ASGTGDYEQY
TRBV27,ASSFLTESTDTQY
TRBV5-6,ASSSVDGTSETQY
TRBV5-6,ASSDLAYNEQF